This T cell receptor beta chain was retrieved from a study of T cell repertoires in cytomegalovirus infection. On the study more broadly: CMV infection and matching HLA type were both indicated by public TCR beta signatures.

In TCRdb, the reads were re-called with MiXCR into one record per CDR3 protein. The data contain 570,000 or so distinct CDR3 sequences, about 39% of them seen just once; the ten biggest clones take up around 48%. After removal of 4 bases from V and 5 bases from J, the junction contained 6 bases not matched to a gene. Germline V gene lookup returns CDR1 MNHNY and CDR2 SVGAGI (reference sequence). The length of the CDR3 is 14 residues. This clonotype was counted only a few times. As yet, its antigen is unknown. This material consisted of cultured PBMCs, taken from culture after CMV antigen stimulation. This TCR came from a human donor in good health (CMV status not recorded). Some clones in this sample may be carry-over from other donors' samples. This chain links TRBV6-6 with TRBJ1-1; TRBD1 matches 8 bases. The CDR3 here is CASSLGQGRTEAFF. In DNA, the CDR3 is TGTGCCAGCAGTTTAGGACAGGGCAGGACTGAAGCTTTCTTT.